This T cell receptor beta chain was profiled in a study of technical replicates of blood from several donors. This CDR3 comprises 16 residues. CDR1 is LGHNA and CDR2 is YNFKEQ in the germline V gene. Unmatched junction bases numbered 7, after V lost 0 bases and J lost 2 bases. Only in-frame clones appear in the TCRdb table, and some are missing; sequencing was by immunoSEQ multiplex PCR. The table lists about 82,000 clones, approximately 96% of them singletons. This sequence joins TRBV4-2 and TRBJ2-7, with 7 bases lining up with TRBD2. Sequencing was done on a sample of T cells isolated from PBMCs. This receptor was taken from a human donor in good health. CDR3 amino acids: CASSQEEASGTYEQYF. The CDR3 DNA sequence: TGTGCCAGCAGCCAAGAAGAGGCTAGCGGAACCTACGAGCAGTACTTC.